This T cell receptor beta chain was captured by sequencing in a study of CD8+ T cells in alopecia areata. Study-wide context: Treated patients took oral tofacitinib at 5 to 10 mg twice daily. For treated patients, severity scores reflected the percentage of scalp area affected.

Treatment described: oral pan-JAK inhibitor, 5-10 mg twice daily. Study observations and caveats: Lesional tissue from the scalp (especially in alopecia totalis/universalis) showed higher clonality than normal scalp.

This clone was counted only a few times. Its specificity is not known. Germline V lookup: CDR1 SGHKS, CDR2 YYEKEE (reference sequence). The length of the CDR3 is 13 residues. With 5 bases clipped from V and 9 bases from J, the junction kept 8 bases outside the gene matches. RNA, once extracted, was reverse transcribed into cDNA for use as the sequencing template. Repertoires were generated with immunoSEQ multiplex PCR, while TCRdb's copy carries only in-frame clones and drops some. The repertoire includes about 76,000 clones, around 65% of them detected once, and about a quarter sits in the top ten. V gene TRBV5-5 combines with J gene TRBJ2-1; 7 bases align to TRBD1. The clonotype originates from a human donor with alopecia areata. This sample comprised CD8+ T cells sorted from blood, obtained at week 24, from a patient treated with tofacitinib. CDR3 bases: TGTGCCAGCAGGCTGAGACAGGGCGGTGAGCAGTTCTTC. Its protein is CASRLRQGGEQFF.